Below, 14 T cell receptor beta chains from the same sample are listed, as sequenced in a study of OX40 agonist ivuxolimab in advanced cancers. The table came from immunoSEQ multiplex PCR; TCRdb's copy has only in-frame clones and leaves some out. This table holds about 69,000 clones, 60% to 85% found once. The sequences come from CD4+ or CD8+ T cells sorted from blood, collected in a trial of the OX40 agonist ivuxolimab. Receptors originate from an adult with an advanced solid tumor such as melanoma, head and neck, liver or kidney cancer.

This clone turned up a few times. V and J are TRBV10-1 and TRBJ2-7; D is possibly TRBD1 (6 bases). CDR1 and CDR2 (germline): WNHNN, SYGVQD (reference sequence). The CDR3 extends over 13 amino acids. The germline V and J ends were trimmed by 6 bases and 2 bases, with 11 bases remaining between them. The CDR3 DNA sequence: TGCGCCAGCAGCGGGACACCGACCTACGAGCAGTACTTC. It codes for CASSGTPTYEQYF.

The CDR3 sequence: CASRGSGRGYNEQFF. For the CDR3, the DNA is TGTGCCAGCAGGGGTAGCGGGAGAGGCTACAATGAGCAGTTCTTC. This chain uses TRBV27 with TRBJ2-1, with 9 bases identical to TRBD2. The CDR3 runs to 15 residues. The germline V gene encodes CDR1 MNHEY and CDR2 SMNVEV (reference sequence). Trimming cost V 6 bases and J 3 bases; bases outside gene matches: 6.

The chain combines TRBV5-6 with TRBJ2-1; the match to TRBD2 covers 12 bases. The CDR3 extends over 15 amino acids. Germline CDR1 is SGHDT and CDR2 is YYEEEE. The ends lost 0 bases at V and 10 bases at J; junction bases unmatched: 5. In nucleotides, the CDR3 is TGTGCCAGCAGCTTGGGACTAGCGGGAGATGGGGAGCAGTTCTTC. Its protein is CASSLGLAGDGEQFF.

The chain employs TRBV10-3 and TRBJ1-2; D may be TRBD1 (5 bases). This CDR3 comprises 13 residues. Germline values: CDR1 ENHRY, CDR2 SYGVKD. V dropped 8 bases and J dropped 8 bases, with 18 bases sitting between them. In DNA, the CDR3 is TGTGCCATCCGGAAAGGGGAGGTGGGGGGCTACACCTTC. Translating it yields CAIRKGEVGGYTF.

This clone was recorded once. The V gene is TRBV19, the J gene TRBJ2-1, with D possibly TRBD2 on 7 matching bases. The CDR3 spans 14 residues. From germline, CDR1 is LNHDA and CDR2 SQIVND (reference sequence). V was trimmed by 5 bases and J by 8 bases, leaving 16 bases between them. The CDR3 DNA is TGTGCCAGTAGTTCGAGGGGGGGCTTCGATGAGCAGTTCTTC. This sequence encodes CASSSRGGFDEQFF.

The chain links TRBV6-5 to TRBJ2-5, with 10 positions matching TRBD1. This CDR3 spans 16 amino acids. Germline trimming cut 2 bases from V and 5 bases from J; bases unmatched to any gene: 8. CDR1 is MNHEY, CDR2 SVGAGI, per germline. CDR3 sequence: CASSYIRTGGGETQYF. The CDR3 coding sequence is TGTGCCAGCAGTTACATCCGGACAGGGGGAGGGGAGACCCAGTACTTC.

The chain uses TRBV28 and TRBJ1-5; maybe TRBD1 (6 bases). Per the germline V gene, CDR1 is MDHEN and CDR2 is SYDVKM. The V end lost 6 bases, the J end lost 3 bases, and 12 bases lay between the germline ends. The CDR3 sequence is 14 residues long. Here the CDR3 DNA reads TGTGCCAGCAGCCGTACAGGGAACAATCAGCCCCAGCATTTT. This sequence encodes CASSRTGNNQPQHF.

The rearrangement uses TRBV7-9 and TRBJ2-7, with D hard to call. The CDR3 totals 13 residues. With 5 bases removed from V and 1 base from J, the gap between germline ends came to 9 bases. The germline V gene encodes CDR1 SEHNR and CDR2 FQNEAQ (reference sequence). The CDR3 nucleotides read TGTGCCAGCAGCCCCCGCCATTCCTACGAGCAGTACTTC. It is translated as CASSPRHSYEQYF.

V gene TRBV12-5 combines with J gene TRBJ1-1, with D possibly being TRBD1 (6 bases). Germline V gene lookup returns CDR1 LGHNT and CDR2 FRNRAP. Trimming stripped 6 bases from V and 5 bases from J, with 22 bases between. CDR3 size: 16 residues. The CDR3, as DNA: TGTGCTAGTGGCCTTGGTCGTTGGGGGGCGCGTACTGAAGCTTTCTTT. This codes for CASGLGRWGARTEAFF. The full variable domain, in which reference TRBV12-5 and TRBJ1-1 provide the parts outside the CDR3, is DARVTQTPRHKVTEMGQEVTMRCQPILGHNTVFWYRQTMMQGLELLAYFRNRAPLDDSGMPKDRFSAEMPDATLATLKIQPSEPRDSAVYFCASGLGRWGARTEAFFGQGTRLTVV.

The CDR3 DNA is TGTGCCTGGAGGACTTCCTCCCTTAATTCACCCCTCCACTTT. Its protein is CAWRTSSLNSPLHF. J is TRBJ1-6 and V is TRBV30; D call uncertain. The CDR3 has 14 amino acids. Germline CDR1 reads GTSNPN; CDR2 reads SVGIG (reference sequence). V lost 3 bases and J 6 bases, leaving 12 bases between the germline ends.

In its sample, this clone was seen once. This chain's CDR3 is CASSSPRLSSYEQYF. DNA for the CDR3: TGTGCCAGCAGTTCCCCTCGCCTGAGCTCCTACGAGCAGTACTTC. The gene calls are TRBV6-6 and TRBJ2-7, with D uncertain. This CDR3 contains 15 residues. V was cut by 4 bases and J by 0 bases, with 13 bases left in between. Looked up from germline, CDR1 is MNHNY and CDR2 is SVGAGI (reference sequence).

This clone appeared a single time. The genes are TRBV11-2 and TRBJ2-3, with a tentative D call TRBD1 (6 bases). The germline V gene encodes CDR1 SGHAT and CDR2 FQNNGV. Trimming stripped 4 bases from V and 3 bases from J, with 14 bases between. The CDR3 runs to 15 residues. Here the CDR3 reads CASSSNRALTDTQYF. In DNA form, the CDR3 reads TGTGCCAGCAGCTCCAACAGGGCGTTAACAGATACGCAGTATTTT.

The chain employs TRBV15 and TRBJ2-5; TRBD1 matches at 7 bases. This CDR3 spans 14 amino acids. V trimming: 1 base; J trimming: 5 bases; junction bases outside the gene matches: 4. CDR1 is LNHNV, CDR2 YYDKDF, per germline (reference sequence). In DNA, the CDR3 is TGTGCCACCAGCAGAGGGGGGACAGTGGAGACCCAGTACTTC. Protein: CATSRGGTVETQYF.

The V and J genes are TRBV27 and TRBJ2-7; D is uncertain. The CDR3 covers 15 residues. CDR1 is MNHEY and CDR2 is SMNVEV in the germline V gene (reference sequence). Trimming removed 2 bases from V and 2 bases from J, with 13 bases in between. The CDR3 region has the DNA TGTGCCAGCAGTTTACTGAATAGACCCCCCTACGAGCAGTACTTC. Amino acids: CASSLLNRPPYEQYF.